The sample holds a few counts of the clone carrying this T cell receptor beta chain. The antigen is undetermined. Within Nashville, Tennessee resided all donors, each a Caucasian adult. The data originate from a study of shared clonotypes between healthy human individuals. TCRdb keeps only in-frame clones here, not all; method: immunoSEQ multiplex PCR. Altogether roughly 1,000,000 clones are present, 70% to 80% being singletons, with the ten largest covering 0.55% to 0.7%. Whole-study results and caveats: The study's rarefaction showed incomplete sorted-subset sequencing despite large depth.

Trimming took off 2 bases at V and 5 bases at J, with 15 bases between the two ends. The CDR3 contains 15 residues. Germline-derived CDR1 and CDR2 are MGHRA and YSYEKL. V and J are TRBV4-1 and TRBJ2-5; a weak D match, TRBD1 (7 bases). The sequenced material came from memory CD4+ T cells from PBMCs. Subset reported: CD45RA-negative fraction. The receptor was isolated from a man aged 18 to 29 in good health. Some clones in this sample may be carry-over from other donors' samples. This chain's CDR3 is CASSQLQGGMETQYF. The CDR3 nucleotides are TGCGCCAGCAGCCAACTCCAGGGGGGAATGGAGACCCAGTACTTC.